These 19 T cell receptor beta chains originate from one sample sequenced in a study of blood T cell repertoires in COVID-19. The protocol was immunoSEQ multiplex PCR, while the TCRdb copy is restricted to in-frame clones and leaves out a portion. The data hold more than 300,000 clones, with 90% observed a single time. Material: peripheral blood. The receptors originated from a woman aged 40 to 50 with COVID-19, enrolled during active disease.

This clone occurred once. The J gene is TRBJ1-1, the V gene TRBV28, with TRBD1 as a possible D gene (5 bases). The CDR3 covers 15 residues. CDR1 MDHEN and CDR2 SYDVKM come from the germline V gene. V gave up 3 bases and J gave up 1 base, with 12 bases separating them. The CDR3 region has the DNA TGTGCCAGCAGTTTCAAAGGCGGGGGGAACACTGAAGCTTTCTTT. It codes for CASSFKGGGNTEAFF.

The chain recombines TRBV18 with TRBJ2-3, with no clear D. The CDR3 length is 14 residues. V dropped 3 bases and J dropped 3 bases, with 10 bases sitting between them. Germline V gene data show CDR1 as KGHSH and CDR2 as LQKENI. The CDR3 sequence is CASSPIEATDTQYF. The CDR3 nucleotides are TGTGCCAGCTCACCGATCGAGGCGACAGATACGCAGTATTTT. Filled out from reference TRBV18 and TRBJ2-3, the complete variable domain reads NAGVMQNPRHLVRRRGQEARLRCSPMKGHSHVYWYRQLPEEGLKFMVYLQKENIIDESGMPKERFSAEFPKEGPSILRIQQVVRGDSAAYFCASSPIEATDTQYFGPGTRLTVL.

The sample holds a few counts of this clone. The junction departs from germline at one end; a sequencing error may be responsible. This sequence joins TRBV14 and TRBJ1-5; D call uncertain. Germline assignment: CDR1 SGHDN and CDR2 FVKESK. The CDR3 sequence is 10 residues long. The CDR3 sequence is CASSQSPTAF. Written as DNA, the CDR3 is TGTGCCAGCAGCCAATCTCCAACAGCCTTT. The full variable domain, rest sourced from reference TRBV14 and TRBJ1-5, is EAGVTQFPSHSVIEKGQTVTLRCDPISGHDNLYWYRRVMGKEIKFLLHFVKESKQDESGMPNNRFLAERTGGTYSTLKVQPAELEDSGVYFCASSQSPTAFGDGTRLSIL.

The J gene is TRBJ2-5, the V gene TRBV10-3; 8 positions agree with TRBD2. This CDR3 has 17 amino acids. CDR1 and CDR2 (germline): ENHRY, SYGVKD. V gave up 8 bases and J gave up 1 base; unmatched junction bases: 15. As DNA, the CDR3 is TGTGCCATCCCTGGGGGCTCGGTAGCGGGAAGCCAAGAGACCCAGTACTTC. Amino acid sequence: CAIPGGSVAGSQETQYF.

The V gene is TRBV7-2, the J gene TRBJ1-1, with 8 bases that match TRBD1. After removal of 0 bases from V and 2 bases from J, the junction contained 2 bases not matched to a gene. This CDR3 is built from 15 residues. Germline loops: CDR1 SGHTA, CDR2 FQGNSA. DNA for the CDR3: TGTGCCAGCAGCTTAGCCGGGACAGGAAACACTGAAGCTTTCTTT. Translated, it gives CASSLAGTGNTEAFF.

The chain has TRBV6-5 and TRBJ2-7; TRBD1 is a possible D gene (5 bases). This CDR3 region has 13 residues. V gave up 5 bases and J gave up 3 bases, with 11 bases separating them. Per germline, CDR1 MNHEY and CDR2 SVGAGI. The CDR3, as DNA: TGTGCCAGCAGTCTCCGGACATACTACGAGCAGTACTTC. Its translation: CASSLRTYYEQYF.

The V gene is TRBV28, the J gene TRBJ1-2; perhaps TRBD1 as D (5 bases). Looked up from germline, CDR1 is MDHEN and CDR2 is SYDVKM. This CDR3 region has 16 residues. The V and J ends lost 6 bases and 5 bases respectively, with 22 bases between them. The CDR3 coding sequence is TGTGCCAGCAGGCCAAGGTGGAGGGGTCTTGGGTATGGCTACACCTTC. Translating it yields CASRPRWRGLGYGYTF.

This clone was detected once. The chain employs TRBV19 and TRBJ1-4; 7 bases line up with TRBD1. From germline, CDR1 is LNHDA and CDR2 SQIVND (reference sequence). The V segment lost 5 bases and the J segment 3 bases; nucleotides outside the gene matches: 6. The CDR3 contains 15 residues. This chain's CDR3 is CASSSTGKSNEKLFF. The CDR3 DNA follows: TGTGCCAGTAGTTCGACAGGGAAGTCTAATGAAAAACTGTTTTTT.

This chain links TRBV19 with TRBJ1-1; perhaps TRBD1 as D (5 bases). Germline V gene data show CDR1 as LNHDA and CDR2 as SQIVND (reference sequence). The V end lost 7 bases, the J end lost 8 bases, and 11 bases lay between the germline ends. CDR3 length: 11 residues. In DNA form, the CDR3 reads TGTGCCAGTATTGGCAGGACAGAAGCTTTCTTT. It is translated as CASIGRTEAFF.

The V and J genes are TRBV19 and TRBJ2-7, with a possible D match to TRBD2 (5 bases). The V end lost 3 bases, the J end lost 3 bases, and 18 bases lay between the germline ends. The CDR3 contains 16 residues. Germline V CDR1 and CDR2: LNHDA, SQIVND (reference sequence). The DNA for the CDR3 is TGTGCCAGTAGTATGTCCACCAGCGGTGCTTTCTACGAGCAGTACTTC. Translation gives CASSMSTSGAFYEQYF.

This clone was counted a single time. V usage is TRBV27 and J usage is TRBJ1-2; D uncertain. Germline assignment: CDR1 MNHEY and CDR2 SMNVEV (reference sequence). Trimming pared 8 bases from V and 8 bases from J, leaving 18 bases between. The CDR3 runs 13 residues. The CDR3 spells CASRTHMVEGYTF. Here the CDR3 DNA reads TGTGCCAGCCGCACCCATATGGTTGAGGGCTACACCTTC.

V is TRBV7-2 and J is TRBJ1-2; tentative D call: TRBD1 (6 bases). The CDR3 spans 15 residues. CDR1 is SGHTA, CDR2 FQGNSA, per germline. V was cut by 1 base and J by 2 bases, with 11 bases left in between. CDR3 DNA sequence: TGTGCCAGCAGCTTAGAGAATAGGGGGAACTATGGCTACACCTTC. It encodes CASSLENRGNYGYTF. The full variable domain, in which reference TRBV7-2 and TRBJ1-2 provide the parts outside the CDR3, is GAGVSQSPSNKVTEKGKDVELRCDPISGHTALYWYRQSLGQGLEFLIYFQGNSAPDKSGLPSDRFSAERTGGSVSTLTIQRTQQEDSAVYLCASSLENRGNYGYTFGSGTRLTVV.

The rearrangement uses TRBV29-1 and TRBJ1-2; D unresolved. CDR3 length: 12 amino acids. The germline V and J ends were trimmed by 4 bases and 4 bases, with 10 bases remaining between them. The V gene's germline CDR1 is SQVTM and CDR2 ANQGSEA. The CDR3 DNA follows: TGCAGCGTTGGGTCCGACACCTATGGCTACACCTTC. The encoded protein is CSVGSDTYGYTF.

The chain carries TRBV19 and TRBJ1-1, with 12 bases identical to TRBD1. The V segment lost 5 bases and the J segment 7 bases; nucleotides outside the gene matches: 8. The CDR3 extends over 15 amino acids. Germline-derived CDR1 and CDR2 are LNHDA and SQIVND (reference sequence). The chain's CDR3 is CASSVAGQGAFEAFF. CDR3 DNA sequence: TGTGCCAGTAGTGTCGCGGGACAGGGGGCCTTTGAAGCTTTCTTT.

This chain joins TRBV6-6 and TRBJ2-7; possibly TRBD1 for D (6 bases). Germline assignment: CDR1 MNHNY and CDR2 SVGAGI (reference sequence). V lost 6 bases and J 0 bases, leaving 15 bases between the germline ends. There are 15 residues in the CDR3. CDR3 bases: TGTGCCAGCAGCCCTCGACAGGCCGCCTCCTACGAGCAGTACTTC. Translation gives CASSPRQAASYEQYF.

Here the CDR3 reads CASSVGQNYGYTF. CDR3 bases: TGTGCCAGCAGCGTGGGACAGAACTATGGCTACACCTTC. The gene calls are TRBV11-2 and TRBJ1-2; 7 nucleotides agree with TRBD1. The V gene's germline CDR1 is SGHAT and CDR2 FQNNGV. With V trimmed by 5 bases and J by 2 bases, 2 bases remained unmatched. This CDR3 is 13 amino acids long.

The rearrangement uses TRBV6-5 and TRBJ1-1; 7 nucleotides agree with TRBD1. CDR1 MNHEY and CDR2 SVGAGI come from the germline V gene. The junction had 1 base not matched to a gene; V was cut back by 5 bases and J by 1 base. This CDR3 is 13 amino acids long. The CDR3 coding sequence is TGTGCCAGCAGTCGACAGGGGAACACTGAAGCTTTCTTT. It yields the protein CASSRQGNTEAFF.

J is TRBJ1-1 and V is TRBV4-1; D remains unclear. Germline CDR1 MGHRA, CDR2 YSYEKL. CDR3 length: 14 residues. The V end lost 3 bases, the J end lost 0 bases, and 8 bases lay between the germline ends. The CDR3 region has the DNA TGCGCCAGCAGCCACCCCGACTTGAACACTGAAGCTTTCTTT. Its translation: CASSHPDLNTEAFF.

This chain joins TRBV27 and TRBJ2-1; D unclear. CDR3 length: 15 residues. Trimming pared 1 base from V and 0 bases from J, leaving 7 bases between. Germline CDR1 is MNHEY and CDR2 is SMNVEV (reference sequence). CDR3 protein: CASSLWADSYNEQFF. The CDR3 nucleotides read TGTGCCAGCAGTTTATGGGCCGACTCCTACAATGAGCAGTTCTTC.